This T cell receptor (beta chain) was obtained from a study of cytomegalovirus exposure and HLA in healthy donors. Notes on the study in general: Later analysis demonstrated an association between a missense DCLRE1C variant and TCR beta V- and J-gene trimming. Per a prior analysis, the majority of TCR beta V segments were productive roughly 90% or roughly 30% of the time. Accurate HLA-A and HLA-B prediction from TCR beta sequences was reported for most subjects.

The CDR3 runs 15 residues. The PCR used 60 Vbeta and 13 Jbeta primers. Clones were sequenced by immunoSEQ multiplex PCR, and TCRdb holds only the in-frame ones, with some missing. The sample contains more than 90,000 clones, roughly 76% of which appear only once. Unrecorded immune exposures were likely, despite nominal health at sampling. About this clone: The antigen is undetermined.

This TCR came from a human donor in good health. Sample: PBMCs. The chain links TRBV1 to TRBJ1-1; the table's D call TRBD1 went unverified against the DNA. TRBV1 is designated a pseudogene. The CDR3: CTSSQRGRKNTEAFF. The CDR3 DNA is TGCACCAGCAGCCAAAGGGGCCGCAAGAACACTGAAGCTTTCTTT.